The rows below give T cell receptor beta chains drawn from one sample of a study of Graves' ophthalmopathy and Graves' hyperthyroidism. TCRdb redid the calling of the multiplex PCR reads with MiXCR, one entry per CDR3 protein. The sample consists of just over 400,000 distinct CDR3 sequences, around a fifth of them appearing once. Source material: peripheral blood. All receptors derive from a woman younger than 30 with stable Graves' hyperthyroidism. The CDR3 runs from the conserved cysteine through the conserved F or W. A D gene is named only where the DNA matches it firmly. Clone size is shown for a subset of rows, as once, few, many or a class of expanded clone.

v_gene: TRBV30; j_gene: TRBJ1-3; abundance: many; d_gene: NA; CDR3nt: TGTGCCTGGAGTGTACCTGGGGGCAACACCATATATTTT; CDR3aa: CAWSVPGGNTIYF
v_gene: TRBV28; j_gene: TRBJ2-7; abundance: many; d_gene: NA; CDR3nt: TGTGCCAGCAGTCGCGGGGACCCGGGCGGCAACGAGCAGTACTTC; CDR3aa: CASSRGDPGGNEQYF
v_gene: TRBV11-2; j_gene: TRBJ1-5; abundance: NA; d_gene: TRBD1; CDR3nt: TGTGCCAGCAGCCACCGGACAGGGGGTAGCAATCAGCCCCAGCATTTT; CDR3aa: CASSHRTGGSNQPQHF
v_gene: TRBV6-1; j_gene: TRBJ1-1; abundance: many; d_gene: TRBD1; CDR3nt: TGTGCCAGCACCCGGGACAGGGGGCTCACTGAAGCTTTCTTT; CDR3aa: CASTRDRGLTEAFF
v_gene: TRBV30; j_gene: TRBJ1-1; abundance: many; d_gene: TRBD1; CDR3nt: TGTGCCTTGGACAGGCAAAGGAACACTGAAGCTTTCTTT; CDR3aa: CALDRQRNTEAFF
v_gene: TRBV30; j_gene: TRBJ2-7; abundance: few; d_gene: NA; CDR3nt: TGTGCCTGGATCCGGGACGCCACCTACGAGCAGTACTTC; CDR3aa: CAWIRDATYEQYF
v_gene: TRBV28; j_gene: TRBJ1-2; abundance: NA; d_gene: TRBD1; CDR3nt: TGTGCCAGCAGCCGGACAGGGAATGATGGCTACACCTTC; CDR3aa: CASSRTGNDGYTF
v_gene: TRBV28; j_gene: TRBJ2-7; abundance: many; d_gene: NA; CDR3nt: TGTGCCAGCAGTTTCCTTCGGATCGTATCCTACGAGCAGTACTTC; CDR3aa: CASSFLRIVSYEQYF
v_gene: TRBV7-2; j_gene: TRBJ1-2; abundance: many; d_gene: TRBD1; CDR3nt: TGTGCCAGCAGCGCCGGGACAGGGCCCTATGGCTACACCTTC; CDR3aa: CASSAGTGPYGYTF
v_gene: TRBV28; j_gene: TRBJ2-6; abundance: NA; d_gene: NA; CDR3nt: TGTGCCAGCAGCCCAGGGCAGGGGACCTCTGGGGCCAACGTCCTGACTTTC; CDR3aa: CASSPGQGTSGANVLTF
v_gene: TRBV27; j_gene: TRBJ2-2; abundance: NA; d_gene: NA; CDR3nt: TGTGCCACCCGTTTCCTAGCTTCCACCGGGGAGCTGTTTTTT; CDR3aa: CATRFLASTGELFF
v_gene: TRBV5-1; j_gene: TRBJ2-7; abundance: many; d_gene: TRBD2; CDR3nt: TGCGCCAGCAGCCTGACTAGCGGTAGCTACTACGAGCAGTACTTC; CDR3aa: CASSLTSGSYYEQYF
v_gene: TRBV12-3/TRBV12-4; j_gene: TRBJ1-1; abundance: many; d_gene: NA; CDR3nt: TGTGCCAGCAGTCCGTCAGGGATTATGAACACTGAAGCTTTCTTT; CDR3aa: CASSPSGIMNTEAFF
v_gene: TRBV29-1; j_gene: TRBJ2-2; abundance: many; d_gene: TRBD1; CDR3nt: TGCAGCGTTGATGCTAGTCCCGGGAATAACAGGGGCACCGGGGAGCTGTTTTTT; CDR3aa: CSVDASPGNNRGTGELFF
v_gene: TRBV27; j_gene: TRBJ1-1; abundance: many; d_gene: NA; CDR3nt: TGTGCCAGCAGTTTAAGGGGGTACGACACTGAAGCTTTCTTT; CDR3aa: CASSLRGYDTEAFF
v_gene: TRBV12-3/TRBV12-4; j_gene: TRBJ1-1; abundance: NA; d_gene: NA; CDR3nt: TGTGCCAGCAGTTTAGAAGGGGCCCCGGGGGGCACTGAAGCTTTCTTT; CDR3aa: CASSLEGAPGGTEAFF
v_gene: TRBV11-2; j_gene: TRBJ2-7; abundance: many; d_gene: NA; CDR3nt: TGTGCCAGCAGCTTCGAGGGGACGCGCGCTTACGAGCAGTACTTC; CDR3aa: CASSFEGTRAYEQYF
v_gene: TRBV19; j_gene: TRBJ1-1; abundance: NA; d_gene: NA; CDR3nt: TGTGCCAGCTCCCTCGCCCGATCCTACACTGAAGCTTTCTTT; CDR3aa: CASSLARSYTEAFF
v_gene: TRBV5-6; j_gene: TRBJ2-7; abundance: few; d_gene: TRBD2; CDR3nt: TGTGCCAGCAGCACGGGACTAGCGACCTACGAGCAGTACTTC; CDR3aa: CASSTGLATYEQYF
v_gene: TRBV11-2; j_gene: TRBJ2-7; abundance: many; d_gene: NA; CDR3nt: TGTGCCAGCAGCTTACTCCCGGGGCGTTCCTACGAGCAGTACTTC; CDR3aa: CASSLLPGRSYEQYF
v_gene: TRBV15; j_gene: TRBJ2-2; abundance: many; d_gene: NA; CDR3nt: TGTGCCACCAGCAGTGGGGGCGCGGAGCTGTTTTTT; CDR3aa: CATSSGGAELFF
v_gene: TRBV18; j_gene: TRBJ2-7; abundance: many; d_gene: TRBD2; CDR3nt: TGTGCCAGCTCACCCCGACTAGCAAAGGCCTACGAGCAGTACTTC; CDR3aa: CASSPRLAKAYEQYF
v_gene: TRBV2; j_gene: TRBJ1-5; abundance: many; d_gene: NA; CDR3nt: TGTGCCAGCAGTGAAAGGGCAGTGCGAAATCAGCCCCAGCATTTT; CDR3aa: CASSERAVRNQPQHF
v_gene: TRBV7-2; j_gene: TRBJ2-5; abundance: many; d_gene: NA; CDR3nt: TGTGCCAGCAGCTTCAACCCGGGACTTGGAGAGACCCAGTACTTC; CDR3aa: CASSFNPGLGETQYF
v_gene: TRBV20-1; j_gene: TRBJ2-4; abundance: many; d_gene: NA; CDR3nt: TGCAGTGCTAGAGAGGGCTTCGCCAAAAACATTCAGTACTTC; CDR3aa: CSAREGFAKNIQYF
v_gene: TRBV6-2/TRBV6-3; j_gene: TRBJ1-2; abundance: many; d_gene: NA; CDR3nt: TGTGCCAGCGGGGTCGGCTATGGCTACACCTTC; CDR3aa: CASGVGYGYTF
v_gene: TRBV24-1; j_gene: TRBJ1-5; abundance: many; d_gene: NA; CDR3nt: TGTGCCACCAGTATCCGGGTGGGGGATAAAGACACTCAGCCCCAGCATTTT; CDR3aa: CATSIRVGDKDTQPQHF
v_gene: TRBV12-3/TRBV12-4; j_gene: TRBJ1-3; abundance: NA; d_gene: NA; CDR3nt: TGTGCCAGCAGCCGAAGGGGGATTGGAAACACCATATATTTT; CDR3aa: CASSRRGIGNTIYF
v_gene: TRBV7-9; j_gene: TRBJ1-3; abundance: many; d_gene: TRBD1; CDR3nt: TGTGCCAGCAGTTTACAGGGGGCTCGTGGAAACACCATATATTTT; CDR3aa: CASSLQGARGNTIYF
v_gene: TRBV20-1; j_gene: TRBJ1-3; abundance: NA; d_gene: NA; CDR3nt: TGCAGTGCTGGCACCGCAGGGACTTTCTCTGGAAACACCATATATTTT; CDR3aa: CSAGTAGTFSGNTIYF
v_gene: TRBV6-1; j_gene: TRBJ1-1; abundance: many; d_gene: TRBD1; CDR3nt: TGTGCCAGCAGTGAAGCCCTTGGACAGGGGGCTTCCGAAGCTTTCTTT; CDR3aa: CASSEALGQGASEAFF
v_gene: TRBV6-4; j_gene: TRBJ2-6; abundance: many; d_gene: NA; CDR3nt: TGTGCCAGCAGTGTAAAAGCTGGGGCCAACGTCCTGACTTTC; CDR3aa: CASSVKAGANVLTF
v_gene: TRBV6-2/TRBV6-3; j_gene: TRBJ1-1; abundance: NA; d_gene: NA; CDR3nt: TGTGCCAGCAGCTCTCCGGTCCGGGCTGAAGCTTTCTTT; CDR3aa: CASSSPVRAEAFF
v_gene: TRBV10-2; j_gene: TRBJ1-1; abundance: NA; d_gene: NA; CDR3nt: TGCGCCAGCAGTGACGTAAACAGGGTTACTGAAGCTTTCTTT; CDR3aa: CASSDVNRVTEAFF
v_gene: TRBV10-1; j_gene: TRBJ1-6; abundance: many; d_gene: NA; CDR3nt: TGCGCCAGCTCCCAAGGAGGGTTCGATAATTCACCCCTCCACTTT; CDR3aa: CASSQGGFDNSPLHF
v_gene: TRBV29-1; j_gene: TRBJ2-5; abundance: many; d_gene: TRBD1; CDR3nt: TGCAGCGTTGAGGGGACGGGACAGTACCAAGAGACCCAGTACTTC; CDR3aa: CSVEGTGQYQETQYF
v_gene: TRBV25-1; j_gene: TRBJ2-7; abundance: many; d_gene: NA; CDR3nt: TGTGCCAGCAGTGAATTGTCGAAGGGGTCGGAGTACGAGCAGTACTTC; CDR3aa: CASSELSKGSEYEQYF
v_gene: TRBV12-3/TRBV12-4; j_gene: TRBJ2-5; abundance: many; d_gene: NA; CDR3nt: TGTGCCAGCAGCACACGGCGGGGACAAGAGACCCAGTACTTC; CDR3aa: CASSTRRGQETQYF
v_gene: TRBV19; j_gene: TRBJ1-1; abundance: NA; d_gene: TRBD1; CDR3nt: TGTGCCAGTAGTACGCAGGGGGGCACTGAAGCTTTCTTT; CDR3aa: CASSTQGGTEAFF
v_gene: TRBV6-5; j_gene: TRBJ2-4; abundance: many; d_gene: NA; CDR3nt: TGTGCCAGCAGTTACGCGGAGTCGGGAAACATTCAGTACTTC; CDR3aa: CASSYAESGNIQYF
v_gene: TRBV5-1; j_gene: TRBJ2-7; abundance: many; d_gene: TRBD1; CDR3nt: TGTGCCAGCAGTCGGGACAGGGCCTACGAGCAGTACTTC; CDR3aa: CASSRDRAYEQYF
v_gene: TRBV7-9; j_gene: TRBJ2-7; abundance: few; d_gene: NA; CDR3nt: TGTGCCAGCAGGCAAGACCCTTCCTACGAGCAGTACTTC; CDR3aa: CASRQDPSYEQYF
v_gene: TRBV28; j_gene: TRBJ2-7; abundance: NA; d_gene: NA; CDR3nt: TGTGCCAGCAGTTTCCAGGGGGGCTTCTCCTACGAGCAGTACTTC; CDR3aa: CASSFQGGFSYEQYF
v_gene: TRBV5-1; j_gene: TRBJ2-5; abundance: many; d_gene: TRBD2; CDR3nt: TGCGCCAGCAGCCCGACGACTAGCGGGAGTGTCTTTGAGACCCAGTACTTC; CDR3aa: CASSPTTSGSVFETQYF
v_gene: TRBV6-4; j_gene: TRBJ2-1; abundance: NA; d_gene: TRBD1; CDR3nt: TGTGCCAGCAGTGACTTAGACAGGGCTTCCTACAATGAGCAGTTCTTC; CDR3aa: CASSDLDRASYNEQFF
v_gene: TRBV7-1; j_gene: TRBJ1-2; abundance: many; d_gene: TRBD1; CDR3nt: TGTGCCAGCAGCTCAACTCATGCCGACAGGGGAAGGGGGCTTGGCTATGGCTACACCTTC; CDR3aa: CASSSTHADRGRGLGYGYTF
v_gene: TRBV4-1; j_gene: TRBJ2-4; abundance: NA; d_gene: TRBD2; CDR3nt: TGCGCCAGCAGCCAAGTACAGGGACTAGCGGGAGGGCGGGAAAACATTCAGTACTTC; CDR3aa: CASSQVQGLAGGRENIQYF
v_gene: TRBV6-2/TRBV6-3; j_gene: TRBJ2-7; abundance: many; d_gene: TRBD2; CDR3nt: TGTGCCAGCAGTTATGGACTAGCGAGAGAGCAGTACTTC; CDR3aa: CASSYGLAREQYF